This TCR beta chain was identified in a study of blood T cell repertoires in COVID-19. Study details: Samples representing acute and convalescent COVID-19 were sourced from the United States, Italy and Spain.

Produced via immunoSEQ multiplex PCR; TCRdb's table is partial and in-frame only. The sample contains 250,000 to 350,000 clones, roughly 89% of which appear only once. The germline CDR1 and CDR2 sequences are SGHRS and YFSETQ. Trimming pared 0 bases from V and 2 bases from J, leaving 5 bases between. The CDR3 is made up of 13 amino acids. This chain links TRBV5-1 with TRBJ1-1, with D unclear. This TCR was sampled from a woman between 40 and 55 years old who had recovered from COVID-19. Sequenced material: peripheral blood. DNA of the CDR3: TGCGCCAGCAGCTTGGGAGGAAACACTGAAGCTTTCTTT. Protein sequence: CASSLGGNTEAFF.